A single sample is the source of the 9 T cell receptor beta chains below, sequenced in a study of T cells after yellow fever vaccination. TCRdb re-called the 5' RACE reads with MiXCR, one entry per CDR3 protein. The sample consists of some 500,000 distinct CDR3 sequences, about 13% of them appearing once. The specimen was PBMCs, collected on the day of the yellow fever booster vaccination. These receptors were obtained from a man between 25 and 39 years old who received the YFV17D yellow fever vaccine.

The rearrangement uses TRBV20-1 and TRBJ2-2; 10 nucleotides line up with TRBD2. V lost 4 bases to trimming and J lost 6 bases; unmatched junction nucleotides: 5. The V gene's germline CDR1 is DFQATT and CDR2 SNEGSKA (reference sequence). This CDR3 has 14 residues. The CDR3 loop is CSANSGRRPGELFF. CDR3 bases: TGCAGTGCTAATAGCGGGAGGAGGCCCGGGGAGCTGTTTTTT.

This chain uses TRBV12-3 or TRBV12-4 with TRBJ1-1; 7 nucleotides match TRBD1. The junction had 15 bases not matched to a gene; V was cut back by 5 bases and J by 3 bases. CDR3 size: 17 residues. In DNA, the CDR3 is TGTGCCAGCAGTACAGACAGGGCGGTTCGAAGGCACACTGAAGCTTTCTTT. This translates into CASSTDRAVRRHTEAFF.

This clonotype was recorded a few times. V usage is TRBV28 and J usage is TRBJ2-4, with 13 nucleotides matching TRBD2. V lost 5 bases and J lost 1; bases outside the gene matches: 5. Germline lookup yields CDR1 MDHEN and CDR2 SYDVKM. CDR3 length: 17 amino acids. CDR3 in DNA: TGTGCCAGCAGTCACGGACTAGCGGGAGATGCCAAAAACATTCAGTACTTC. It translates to CASSHGLAGDAKNIQYF.

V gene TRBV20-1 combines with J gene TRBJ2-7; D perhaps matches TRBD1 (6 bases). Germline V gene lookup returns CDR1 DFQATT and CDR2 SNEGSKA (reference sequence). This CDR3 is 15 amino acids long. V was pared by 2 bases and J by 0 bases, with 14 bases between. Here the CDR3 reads CSARLTGKNSYEQYF. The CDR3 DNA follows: TGCAGTGCTAGACTCACAGGGAAGAACTCCTACGAGCAGTACTTC.

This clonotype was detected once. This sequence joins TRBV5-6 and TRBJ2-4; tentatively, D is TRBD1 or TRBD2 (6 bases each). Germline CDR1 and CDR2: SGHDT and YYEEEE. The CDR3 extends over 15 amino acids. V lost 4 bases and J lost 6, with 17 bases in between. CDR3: CASSPLVEGGNIQYF. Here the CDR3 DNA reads TGTGCCAGCAGCCCACTGGTGGAGGGGGGAAACATTCAGTACTTC.

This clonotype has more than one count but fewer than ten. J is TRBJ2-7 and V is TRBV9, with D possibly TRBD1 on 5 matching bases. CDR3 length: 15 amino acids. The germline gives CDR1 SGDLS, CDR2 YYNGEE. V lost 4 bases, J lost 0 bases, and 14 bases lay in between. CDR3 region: CASSWGQSSSYEQYF. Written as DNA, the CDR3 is TGTGCCAGCAGCTGGGGCCAGTCGAGCTCCTACGAGCAGTACTTC.

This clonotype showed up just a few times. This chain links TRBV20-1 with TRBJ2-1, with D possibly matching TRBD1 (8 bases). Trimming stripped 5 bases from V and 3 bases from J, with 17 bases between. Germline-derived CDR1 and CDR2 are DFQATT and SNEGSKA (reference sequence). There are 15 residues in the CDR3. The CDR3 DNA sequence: TGCAGTGCTGGAACGACAGGGGAGGGCTACAATGAGCAGTTCTTC. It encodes CSAGTTGEGYNEQFF.

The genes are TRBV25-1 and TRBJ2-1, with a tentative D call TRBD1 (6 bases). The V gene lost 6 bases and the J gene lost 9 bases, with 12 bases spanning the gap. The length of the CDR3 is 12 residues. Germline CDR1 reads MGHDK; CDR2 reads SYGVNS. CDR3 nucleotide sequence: TGTGCCAGCAGAAGGGGGTATGGTGAGCAGTTCTTC. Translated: CASRRGYGEQFF.

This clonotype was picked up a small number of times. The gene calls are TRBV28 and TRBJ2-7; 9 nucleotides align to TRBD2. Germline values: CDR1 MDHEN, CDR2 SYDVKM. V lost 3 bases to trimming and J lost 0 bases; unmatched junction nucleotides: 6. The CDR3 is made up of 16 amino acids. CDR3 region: CASSFSLAGLSYEQYF. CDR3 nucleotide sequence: TGTGCCAGCAGTTTCTCCCTAGCGGGACTCTCCTACGAGCAGTACTTC.